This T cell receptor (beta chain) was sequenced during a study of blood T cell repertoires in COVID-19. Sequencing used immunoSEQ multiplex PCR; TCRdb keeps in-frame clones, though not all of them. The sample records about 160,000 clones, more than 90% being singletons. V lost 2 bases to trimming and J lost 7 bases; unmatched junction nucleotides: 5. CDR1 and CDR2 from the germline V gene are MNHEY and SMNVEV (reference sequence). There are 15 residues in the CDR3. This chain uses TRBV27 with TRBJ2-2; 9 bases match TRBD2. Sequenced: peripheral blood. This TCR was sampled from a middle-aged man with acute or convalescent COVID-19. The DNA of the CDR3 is TGTGCCAGCAGTTTACTAGCGGGAAAGGGCGGGGAGCTGTTTTTT. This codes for CASSLLAGKGGELFF.